This passage covers 23 T cell receptor beta chains from one sample sequenced in a study of post-analysis software for immune sequencing data. What these receptors recognize is not known. Unique molecular identifiers featured in each of the TCR beta cDNA libraries. MiXCR, run by TCRdb on the PCR reads, gives a single entry per CDR3 protein. This table holds hundreds of thousands of distinct CDR3 sequences, approximately 53% found once. The study's findings and limits: Five or six TRBV segments were significantly more frequent in patients than in controls. TRBV5-6, TRBV5-1 and TRBV20-1 were among these segments.

Sequenced input: blood. The receptors come from a girl aged 10-17 years with multiple sclerosis.

This chain uses TRBV6-2 or TRBV6-3 with TRBJ1-1; a weak D match, TRBD1 (6 bases). V lost 10 bases and J lost 0, with 12 bases in between. The germline V gene has CDR1 MNHEY and CDR2 SVGEGT. This CDR3 contains 13 residues. CDR3 coding DNA: TGTGCCACTCGAGGGGGGATGAACACTGAAGCTTTCTTT. Amino acid sequence: CATRGGMNTEAFF.

CDR3 region: CAISPSAGDLYEQYF. In DNA, the CDR3 is TGTGCCATCAGTCCTTCGGCAGGGGATCTCTACGAGCAGTACTTC. The rearrangement joins TRBV10-3 to TRBJ2-7, with D perhaps TRBD1 (6 bases). Trimming removed 5 bases from V and 3 bases from J, with 17 bases in between. The CDR3 extends over 15 amino acids. CDR1 is ENHRY, CDR2 SYGVKD, per germline.

The chain carries TRBV6-1 and TRBJ2-7; D may be TRBD1 (6 bases). CDR3 length: 15 residues. V lost 6 bases and J lost 3, with 18 bases in between. Looked up from germline, CDR1 is MNHNS and CDR2 is SASEGT. CDR3 sequence reads: CASSPIIGTLYEQYF. The CDR3 DNA sequence: TGTGCCAGCAGCCCAATCATTGGGACACTCTACGAGCAGTACTTC.

This clonotype has only a few counts. This sequence joins TRBV5-1 and TRBJ2-7; maybe TRBD2 (6 bases). Trimming took off 1 base at V and 3 bases at J, with 8 bases between the two ends. CDR1 is SGHRS and CDR2 is YFSETQ in the germline V gene. The CDR3 runs 13 residues. Here the CDR3 reads CASSLPSVYEQYF. The CDR3 DNA reads TGCGCCAGCAGCTTGCCTAGCGTCTACGAGCAGTACTTC.

J is TRBJ1-2 and V is TRBV25-1; 7 positions match TRBD1. The CDR3 runs 15 residues. J lost 0 bases, V lost 1 base, and 2 bases had no gene match. The germline gives CDR1 MGHDK, CDR2 SYGVNS. The CDR3 spells CASSEWQGANYGYTF. CDR3 nucleotide sequence: TGTGCCAGCAGTGAATGGCAGGGGGCTAACTATGGCTACACCTTC.

This chain connects TRBV12-3 or TRBV12-4 to TRBJ2-5; weak D call: TRBD1 (5 bases). V was shortened by 3 bases and J by 11 bases, with 10 bases between the two germline ends. There are 11 residues in the CDR3. CDR3 DNA sequence: TGTGCCAGCAGTTTCAGGGAAGGGCAGTACTTC. Its protein product is CASSFREGQYF.

The CDR3 sequence: CASSYPSGGASQPQHF. As DNA, the CDR3 is TGTGCCAGCAGTTACCCTTCGGGGGGGGCAAGTCAGCCCCAGCATTTT. The gene calls are TRBV6-2 or TRBV6-3 and TRBJ1-5, with D possibly matching TRBD1 (6 bases). Trimming shortened V by 2 bases and J by 6 bases, and 17 bases separated the two germline ends. Germline V gene lookup returns CDR1 MNHEY and CDR2 SVGEGT. The CDR3 length is 16 residues.

In this sample, this clonotype turned up a few times. V is TRBV20-1 and J is TRBJ2-5, with D tentatively TRBD2 (6 bases). This CDR3 is 13 amino acids long. The ends were cut back, 4 bases at V and 5 bases at J, with 14 bases in the middle. CDR1 is DFQATT and CDR2 is SNEGSKA in the germline V gene (reference sequence). As DNA, the CDR3 is TGCAGTGCTATTCGGGGGATTGGGGAGACCCAGTACTTC. This translates into CSAIRGIGETQYF.

As regards this clonotype: One junction end does not reproduce the germline sequence, and a read error may be involved. The CDR3 region is CASSPASQETRYF. Written as DNA, the CDR3 is TGTGCCAGCAGCCCTGCCAGCCAAGAGACCCGGTACTTC. V is TRBV7-9 and J is TRBJ2-5; D unclear. Looked up from germline, CDR1 is SEHNR and CDR2 is FQNEAQ (reference sequence). The CDR3 covers 13 residues.

The table lists this clonotype with a few counts. This chain uses TRBV20-1 with TRBJ1-1, with a tentative D call TRBD1 (6 bases). CDR3 length: 14 amino acids. V was shortened by 0 bases and J by 10 bases, with 18 bases between the two germline ends. CDR1 DFQATT and CDR2 SNEGSKA come from the germline V gene (reference sequence). This chain's CDR3 is CSARDRGGPDGAFF. Written as DNA, the CDR3 is TGCAGTGCTAGAGATCGCGGGGGCCCGGACGGAGCTTTCTTT.

This clonotype was observed once. The V and J genes are TRBV20-1 and TRBJ2-7, with D possibly being TRBD2 (5 bases). The CDR3 is 12 residues long. The germline CDR1 and CDR2 sequences are DFQATT and SNEGSKA (reference sequence). V was pared by 3 bases and J by 6 bases, with 12 bases between. The CDR3 spells CSASGKYSEQYF. The CDR3 region has the DNA TGCAGTGCTAGCGGGAAGTACTCCGAGCAGTACTTC.

This clonotype was detected only once. The chain carries TRBV6-5 and TRBJ1-6; D gene uncertain. The V end lost 6 bases, the J end lost 5 bases, and 17 bases lay between the germline ends. Germline CDR1 reads MNHEY; CDR2 reads SVGAGI. CDR3 length equals 16 residues. CDR3: CASSRGIHKNNSPLHF. The CDR3 DNA is TGTGCCAGCAGCCGAGGGATACATAAGAATAATTCACCCCTCCACTTT.

This clonotype was seen repeatedly, ten times or more. One junction end disagrees with the germline gene, perhaps due to a read error. V and J are TRBV12-3 or TRBV12-4 and TRBJ2-7; no reliable D call. This CDR3 has 12 amino acids. CDR3 amino acids: CASSLDIYEQYF. CDR3 sequence (DNA): TGCGCCAGCAGCCTTGACATCTACGAGCAGTACTTC.

This chain connects TRBV4-1 to TRBJ1-1; weak D call: TRBD1 (5 bases). Per the germline V gene, CDR1 is MGHRA and CDR2 is YSYEKL. V was trimmed by 2 bases and J by 9 bases, leaving 13 bases between them. The CDR3 runs 13 residues. The CDR3 spells CASSQRDFMKAFF. Here the CDR3 DNA reads TGCGCCAGCAGCCAAAGGGACTTTATGAAAGCTTTCTTT.

V usage is TRBV10-3 and J usage is TRBJ2-1, with D perhaps matching TRBD1 (6 bases). V lost 10 bases to trimming and J lost 4 bases, with 17 bases between them. The CDR3 runs 14 residues. Germline V lookup: CDR1 ENHRY, CDR2 SYGVKD. DNA of the CDR3: TGTGCCACCATGGACAGTGGAGAATACAATGAGCAGTTCTTC. This sequence encodes CATMDSGEYNEQFF.

This clonotype was picked up a small number of times. The V gene is TRBV20-1, the J gene TRBJ1-2; no definite D call. Germline CDR1 reads DFQATT; CDR2 reads SNEGSKA (reference sequence). V gave up 3 bases and J gave up 4 bases, with 3 bases separating them. The CDR3 has 10 amino acids. The CDR3 spells CSARAYGYTF. DNA for the CDR3: TGCAGTGCTAGGGCCTATGGCTACACCTTC.

The CDR3 is CSALPGSGRHNEQFF. The CDR3 DNA sequence: TGCAGTGCTCTCCCGGGTAGCGGGCGCCACAATGAGCAGTTCTTC. The rearrangement links TRBV20-1 to TRBJ2-1, with 7 bases aligning to TRBD2. Germline V gives CDR1 DFQATT, CDR2 SNEGSKA (reference sequence). This CDR3 has 15 residues. After removal of 5 bases from V and 5 bases from J, the junction contained 12 bases not matched to a gene.

Only one count was recorded for this clonotype. V gene TRBV9 combines with J gene TRBJ2-2; D might be TRBD2 (5 bases). CDR1 and CDR2 (germline): SGDLS, YYNGEE. V was cut by 4 bases and J by 7 bases, with 11 bases left in between. This CDR3 region has 13 residues. DNA for the CDR3: TGTGCCAGCAGCTCAGACGGGGACGGGGAGCTGTTTTTT. It translates to CASSSDGDGELFF.

This chain joins TRBV10-3 and TRBJ2-7, with 11 nucleotides matching TRBD1. CDR1 is ENHRY, CDR2 SYGVKD, per germline. Germline trimming cut 5 bases from V and 2 bases from J; bases unmatched to any gene: 2. This CDR3 is 14 amino acids long. CDR3: CAISPGQGAYEQYF. Here the CDR3 DNA reads TGTGCCATCAGTCCGGGACAGGGGGCCTACGAGCAGTACTTC.

The chain uses TRBV12-3 or TRBV12-4 and TRBJ1-5; maybe TRBD1 (5 bases). V was shortened by 5 bases and J by 4 bases, with 21 bases between the two germline ends. The CDR3 totals 17 residues. CDR3 in amino acids: CASSRPWDGQRNQPQHF. The CDR3 bases are TGTGCCAGCAGTCGCCCCTGGGACGGGCAAAGGAATCAGCCCCAGCATTTT.

The rearrangement joins TRBV29-1 to TRBJ2-3; D is unclear. Germline V CDR1 and CDR2: SQVTM, ANQGSEA. V was clipped by 3 bases and J by 0 bases, with 10 bases between them. The CDR3 is made up of 14 amino acids. The CDR3 DNA reads TGCAGCGTTGACTACCCCCAAAGCACAGATACGCAGTATTTT. The encoded protein is CSVDYPQSTDTQYF.

This clonotype occurred many times. The chain combines TRBV6-1 with TRBJ2-7; D uncertain. The V gene's germline CDR1 is MNHNS and CDR2 SASEGT. The CDR3 has 14 amino acids. V gave up 3 bases and J gave up 6 bases, with 15 bases separating them. For the CDR3, the DNA is TGTGCCAGCAGTGAGCATACGGATTTCGTCGAGCAGTACTTC. Its translation is CASSEHTDFVEQYF.

The chain joins TRBV7-6 to TRBJ1-5; D possibly corresponds to TRBD1 (6 bases). The CDR3 consists of 17 residues. V dropped 5 bases and J dropped 2 bases, with 19 bases sitting between them. From germline, CDR1 is SGHVS and CDR2 FNYEAQ. The CDR3 protein is CASSPGSGGAGNQPQHF. The CDR3 DNA reads TGTGCCAGCAGCCCCGGATCGGGGGGCGCGGGCAATCAGCCCCAGCATTTT.